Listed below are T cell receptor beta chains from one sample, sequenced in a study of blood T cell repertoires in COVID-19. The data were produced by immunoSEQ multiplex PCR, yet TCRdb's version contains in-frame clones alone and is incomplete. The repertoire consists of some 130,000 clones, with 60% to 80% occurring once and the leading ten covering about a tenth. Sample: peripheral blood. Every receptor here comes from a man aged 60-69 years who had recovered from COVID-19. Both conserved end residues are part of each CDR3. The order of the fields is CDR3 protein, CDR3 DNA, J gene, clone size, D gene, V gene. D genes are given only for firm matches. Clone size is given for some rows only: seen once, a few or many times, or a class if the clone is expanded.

CDR3 protein: CASSQGWGANTGELFF; CDR3 DNA: TGCGCCAGCAGCCAAGGATGGGGAGCGAACACCGGGGAGCTGTTTTTT; J gene: TRBJ2-2; clone size: once; D gene: .; V gene: TRBV4-3
CDR3 protein: CASSQAGNSEAFF; CDR3 DNA: TGTGCCAGCAGCCAAGCAGGGAACTCAGAAGCTTTCTTT; J gene: TRBJ1-1; clone size: .; D gene: .; V gene: TRBV3-1/TRBV3-2
CDR3 protein: CASSITGQGREQYF; CDR3 DNA: TGTGCCAGTAGTATCACGGGACAGGGGAGGGAGCAGTACTTC; J gene: TRBJ2-7; clone size: .; D gene: TRBD1; V gene: TRBV19
CDR3 protein: CASSQLGGSGANVLTF; CDR3 DNA: TGCGCCAGCAGCCAGTTAGGGGGCTCTGGGGCCAACGTCCTGACTTTC; J gene: TRBJ2-6; clone size: .; D gene: .; V gene: TRBV4-3
CDR3 protein: CASSGQGLNTEAFF; CDR3 DNA: TGTGCCAGCAGCGGACAGGGGTTGAACACTGAAGCTTTCTTT; J gene: TRBJ1-1; clone size: once; D gene: TRBD1; V gene: TRBV5-4
CDR3 protein: CASSPPRGDRGERQPQHF; CDR3 DNA: TGTGCCAGCTCACCCCCGCGGGGGGACAGGGGGGAGAGGCAGCCCCAGCATTTT; J gene: TRBJ1-5; clone size: .; D gene: TRBD1; V gene: TRBV18
CDR3 protein: CASSMKGQLNTEAFF; CDR3 DNA: TGTGCCAGTAGTATGAAAGGACAGTTGAACACTGAAGCTTTCTTT; J gene: TRBJ1-1; clone size: few; D gene: .; V gene: TRBV19
CDR3 protein: CASSLIGTSVGPDTQYF; CDR3 DNA: TGTGCCAGCAGCTTAATTGGGACTAGCGTTGGCCCAGATACGCAGTATTTT; J gene: TRBJ2-3; clone size: once; D gene: TRBD2; V gene: TRBV7-2
CDR3 protein: CASSLRRGSGANVLTF; CDR3 DNA: TGTGCCAGTAGTCTTAGACGGGGTTCTGGGGCCAACGTCCTGACTTTC; J gene: TRBJ2-6; clone size: few; D gene: .; V gene: TRBV19
CDR3 protein: CASSASTGTANYGYTF; CDR3 DNA: TGCGCCAGCAGCGCGAGTACAGGGACAGCTAACTATGGCTACACCTTC; J gene: TRBJ1-2; clone size: .; D gene: TRBD1; V gene: TRBV4-3
CDR3 protein: CASSFSGDNSPLHF; CDR3 DNA: TGTGCCAGCAGCTTTTCGGGGGATAATTCACCCCTCCACTTT; J gene: TRBJ1-6; clone size: few; D gene: .; V gene: TRBV11-2
CDR3 protein: CASSLEINQPQHF; CDR3 DNA: TGTGCCAGCAGCTTAGAGATCAATCAGCCCCAGCATTTT; J gene: TRBJ1-5; clone size: .; D gene: .; V gene: TRBV5-5
CDR3 protein: CASSFATGGQPQHF; CDR3 DNA: TGTGCCAGCAGTTTTGCGACAGGGGGTCAGCCCCAGCATTTT; J gene: TRBJ1-5; clone size: .; D gene: TRBD1; V gene: TRBV28
CDR3 protein: CASGLTGAGGETQYF; CDR3 DNA: TGTGCCAGCGGGCTGACAGGGGCAGGGGGGGAGACCCAGTACTTC; J gene: TRBJ2-5; clone size: once; D gene: TRBD1; V gene: TRBV7-9
CDR3 protein: CASSLGPSGTSGELFF; CDR3 DNA: TGTGCCAGCAGCTTAGGCCCTAGCGGCACGTCCGGGGAGCTGTTTTTT; J gene: TRBJ2-2; clone size: .; D gene: TRBD2; V gene: TRBV7-2
CDR3 protein: CASSSGTANEKLFF; CDR3 DNA: TGTGCCAGCAGTTCAGGGACAGCTAATGAAAAACTGTTTTTT; J gene: TRBJ1-4; clone size: .; D gene: TRBD1; V gene: TRBV6-6
CDR3 protein: CASSSGQDNEKLFF; CDR3 DNA: TGTGCCAGCAGTTCGGGACAGGATAATGAAAAACTGTTTTTT; J gene: TRBJ1-4; clone size: .; D gene: TRBD1; V gene: TRBV6-6
CDR3 protein: CSVAQDGMNTEAFF; CDR3 DNA: TGCAGCGTAGCACAGGACGGAATGAACACTGAAGCTTTCTTT; J gene: TRBJ1-1; clone size: .; D gene: .; V gene: TRBV29-1
CDR3 protein: CASSPDRGNEKLFF; CDR3 DNA: TGTGCCAGCTCACCCGACAGGGGGAACGAAAAACTGTTTTTT; J gene: TRBJ1-4; clone size: .; D gene: TRBD1; V gene: TRBV18
CDR3 protein: CASSPHYEGNTIYF; CDR3 DNA: TGCGCCAGCAGCCCCCACTACGAGGGAAACACCATATATTTT; J gene: TRBJ1-3; clone size: .; D gene: .; V gene: TRBV5-1
CDR3 protein: CASSPTGIYGYTF; CDR3 DNA: TGTGCCAGCAGTCCAACAGGGATCTATGGCTACACCTTC; J gene: TRBJ1-2; clone size: .; D gene: .; V gene: TRBV12-3/TRBV12-4
CDR3 protein: CAWNRANTGELFF; CDR3 DNA: TGTGCCTGGAATCGGGCGAACACCGGGGAGCTGTTTTTT; J gene: TRBJ2-2; clone size: few; D gene: .; V gene: TRBV30
CDR3 protein: CASSLSGFNYGYTF; CDR3 DNA: TGTGCCAGCAGTTTGTCGGGGTTTAACTATGGCTACACCTTC; J gene: TRBJ1-2; clone size: .; D gene: .; V gene: TRBV27
CDR3 protein: CASPPRRGLAGYHYEQYF; CDR3 DNA: TGTGCCAGCCCCCCGCGGAGGGGTCTAGCGGGGTATCACTACGAGCAGTACTTC; J gene: TRBJ2-7; clone size: .; D gene: TRBD2; V gene: TRBV14
CDR3 protein: CASSLVRGGRSNEKLFF; CDR3 DNA: TGTGCCAGCAGCTTAGTGAGGGGGGGGCGATCTAATGAAAAACTGTTTTTT; J gene: TRBJ1-4; clone size: .; D gene: .; V gene: TRBV7-8
CDR3 protein: CASSLQGEVGMNTEAFF; CDR3 DNA: TGTGCCAGCAGCTTACAGGGCGAGGTGGGGATGAACACTGAAGCTTTCTTT; J gene: TRBJ1-1; clone size: .; D gene: .; V gene: TRBV13
CDR3 protein: CASSPPGGRVSGYTF; CDR3 DNA: TGCGCCAGCAGCCCTCCCGGGGGGAGGGTGTCTGGCTACACCTTC; J gene: TRBJ1-2; clone size: .; D gene: .; V gene: TRBV4-3
CDR3 protein: CASSMLVANTGELFF; CDR3 DNA: TGTGCCAGTAGTATGTTGGTAGCGAACACCGGGGAGCTGTTTTTT; J gene: TRBJ2-2; clone size: once; D gene: .; V gene: TRBV19
CDR3 protein: CASSHTAGVTNTEAFF; CDR3 DNA: TGTGCCAGTAGTCATACGGCAGGGGTTACGAACACTGAAGCTTTCTTT; J gene: TRBJ1-1; clone size: many; D gene: .; V gene: TRBV19
CDR3 protein: CASSWPSGASSYNEQFF; CDR3 DNA: TGTGCCAGCAGCTGGCCTAGCGGAGCCAGCTCCTACAATGAGCAGTTCTTC; J gene: TRBJ2-1; clone size: .; D gene: TRBD2; V gene: TRBV2
CDR3 protein: CASHSSPSTDTQYF; CDR3 DNA: TGTGCCAGCCACTCTTCCCCGAGCACAGATACGCAGTATTTT; J gene: TRBJ2-3; clone size: .; D gene: .; V gene: TRBV28
CDR3 protein: CASSPLTGPADTQYF; CDR3 DNA: TGTGCCAGCAGCCCATTGACAGGGCCGGCGGATACGCAGTATTTT; J gene: TRBJ2-3; clone size: once; D gene: TRBD1; V gene: TRBV28
CDR3 protein: CASSLGTINEQFF; CDR3 DNA: TGTGCCAGCTCACTTGGGACTATCAATGAGCAGTTCTTC; J gene: TRBJ2-1; clone size: .; D gene: TRBD2; V gene: TRBV18
CDR3 protein: CASSSGPLAGGPQHF; CDR3 DNA: TGTGCCAGTAGTTCGGGACCGCTAGCCGGGGGACCCCAGCATTTT; J gene: TRBJ1-5; clone size: .; D gene: .; V gene: TRBV19
CDR3 protein: CASSLAGAGMGDEKLFF; CDR3 DNA: TGCGCCAGCAGCTTGGCAGGGGCAGGGATGGGCGATGAAAAACTGTTTTTT; J gene: TRBJ1-4; clone size: .; D gene: .; V gene: TRBV5-1
CDR3 protein: CASSLGLAGYNEQFF; CDR3 DNA: TGTGCTAGCAGCTTAGGGCTAGCGGGCTACAATGAGCAGTTCTTC; J gene: TRBJ2-1; clone size: .; D gene: TRBD2; V gene: TRBV7-7
CDR3 protein: CASSPRGGANYGYTF; CDR3 DNA: TGTGCCAGCTCACCCCGCGGCGGAGCTAACTATGGCTACACCTTC; J gene: TRBJ1-2; clone size: .; D gene: .; V gene: TRBV18
CDR3 protein: CASRREVAYNEQFF; CDR3 DNA: TGTGCCAGTAGGCGGGAGGTGGCTTACAATGAGCAGTTCTTC; J gene: TRBJ2-1; clone size: once; D gene: TRBD2; V gene: TRBV19
CDR3 protein: CASSDLDRGNTEAFF; CDR3 DNA: TGTGCCAGCAGTGACCTGGACAGGGGTAATACTGAAGCTTTCTTT; J gene: TRBJ1-1; clone size: .; D gene: TRBD1; V gene: TRBV27
CDR3 protein: CASSPRQGRGNEQFF; CDR3 DNA: TGTGCCAGCAGCCCACGACAGGGAAGGGGCAATGAGCAGTTCTTC; J gene: TRBJ2-1; clone size: once; D gene: TRBD1; V gene: TRBV5-4
CDR3 protein: CASSAVRGGNQPQHF; CDR3 DNA: TGTGCCAGTAGTGCCGTCAGAGGTGGCAATCAGCCCCAGCATTTT; J gene: TRBJ1-5; clone size: .; D gene: .; V gene: TRBV19
CDR3 protein: CASSQRQGTTDTQYF; CDR3 DNA: TGTGCCAGCAGCCAAAGACAGGGCACCACAGATACGCAGTATTTT; J gene: TRBJ2-3; clone size: once; D gene: TRBD1; V gene: TRBV3-1/TRBV3-2
CDR3 protein: CASSPAGLESYEQYF; CDR3 DNA: TGTGCCAGCAGTCCCGCGGGACTAGAGTCCTACGAGCAGTACTTC; J gene: TRBJ2-7; clone size: .; D gene: TRBD2; V gene: TRBV28
CDR3 protein: CATQPLGGQGREKLFF; CDR3 DNA: TGTGCCACCCAGCCGTTGGGAGGACAGGGTCGAGAAAAACTGTTTTTT; J gene: TRBJ1-4; clone size: .; D gene: TRBD1; V gene: TRBV19
CDR3 protein: CASSLVVAETQYF; CDR3 DNA: TGTGCCAGCAGTTTAGTGGTAGCGGAGACCCAGTACTTC; J gene: TRBJ2-5; clone size: .; D gene: .; V gene: TRBV12-3/TRBV12-4
CDR3 protein: CASSQETRRGAGYTF; CDR3 DNA: TGCGCCAGCAGCCAAGAGACCAGGAGGGGAGCGGGCTACACCTTC; J gene: TRBJ1-2; clone size: .; D gene: .; V gene: TRBV4-3
CDR3 protein: CASSIDGAGEQYF; CDR3 DNA: TGTGCCAGTAGTATAGACGGAGCTGGAGAGCAGTACTTC; J gene: TRBJ2-7; clone size: .; D gene: .; V gene: TRBV19
CDR3 protein: CASSPNPGGAGRDTEAFF; CDR3 DNA: TGTGCCAGCTCACCCAATCCAGGGGGCGCCGGAAGGGACACTGAAGCTTTCTTT; J gene: TRBJ1-1; clone size: .; D gene: TRBD1; V gene: TRBV18